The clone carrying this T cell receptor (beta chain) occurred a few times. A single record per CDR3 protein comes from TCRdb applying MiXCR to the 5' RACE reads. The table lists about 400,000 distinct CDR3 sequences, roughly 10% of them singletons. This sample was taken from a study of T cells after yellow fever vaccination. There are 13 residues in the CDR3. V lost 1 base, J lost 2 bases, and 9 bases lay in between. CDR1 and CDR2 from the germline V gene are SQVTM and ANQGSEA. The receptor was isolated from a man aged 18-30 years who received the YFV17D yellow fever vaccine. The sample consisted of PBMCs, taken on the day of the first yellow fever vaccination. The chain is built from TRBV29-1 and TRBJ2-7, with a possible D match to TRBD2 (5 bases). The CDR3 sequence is CSVEVAGAYEQYF. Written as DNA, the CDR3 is TGCAGCGTTGAAGTGGCGGGTGCCTACGAGCAGTACTTC.